These T cell receptor beta chains were read from a single sample in a study of T cell responses to AZD1222 COVID-19 vaccine. The table came from immunoSEQ multiplex PCR; TCRdb's copy has only in-frame clones and leaves some out. The sample yields roughly 98,000 clones, around nine tenths seen once. This specimen consisted of peripheral blood, obtained on day 0 of AZD1222 vaccination. Receptor source: an adult in good health. Both conserved end residues are part of each CDR3. Fields, in order: CDR3 protein, CDR3 DNA, V gene, clone size, J gene, D gene. The D gene is left open where the match is weak. Size is stated for part of the rows, as once, few or many counts, or as a class when the clone is expanded.

cdr3_aa: CASSGLDRNTGELFF
cdr3_nt: TGTGCCAGCAGCGGGCTGGACAGGAACACCGGGGAGCTGTTTTTT
v_call: TRBV9
clone_size: NA
j_call: TRBJ2-2
d_call: NA

cdr3_aa: CASSLAVAGQGLQVF
cdr3_nt: TGTGCCAGCAGCTTAGCCGTTGCGGGACAGGGGCTGCAAGTCTTC
v_call: TRBV7-2
clone_size: NA
j_call: TRBJ2-4
d_call: TRBD1

cdr3_aa: CASRDTGTIRNTIYF
cdr3_nt: TGTGCCAGCAGGGATACCGGGACAATTAGAAACACCATATATTTT
v_call: TRBV6-5
clone_size: NA
j_call: TRBJ1-3
d_call: NA

cdr3_aa: CASSLAQDNEQFF
cdr3_nt: TGTGCCAGCAGCTTAGCGCAGGACAATGAGCAGTTCTTC
v_call: TRBV7-8
clone_size: once
j_call: TRBJ2-1
d_call: NA

cdr3_aa: CASSRTGSSEKLFF
cdr3_nt: TGTGCCAGCAGTCGGACGGGGAGCTCTGAAAAACTGTTTTTT
v_call: TRBV28
clone_size: NA
j_call: TRBJ1-4
d_call: NA

cdr3_aa: CASTRGDREAQHF
cdr3_nt: TGTGCCAGCACTCGGGGGGACAGGGAGGCCCAGCATTTT
v_call: TRBV7-2
clone_size: NA
j_call: TRBJ1-5
d_call: TRBD1

cdr3_aa: CASSPTGNSYNSPLHF
cdr3_nt: TGTGCCAGCAGCCCCACAGGGAACTCCTATAATTCACCCCTCCACTTT
v_call: TRBV27
clone_size: NA
j_call: TRBJ1-6
d_call: NA

cdr3_aa: CASSFGAGRDEQFF
cdr3_nt: TGTGCCAGCAGCTTTGGGGCCGGCCGCGATGAGCAGTTCTTC
v_call: TRBV5-5
clone_size: NA
j_call: TRBJ2-1
d_call: NA

cdr3_aa: CASGPTGPLGNQPQHF
cdr3_nt: TGTGCCAGCGGCCCTACAGGTCCTTTAGGCAATCAGCCCCAGCATTTT
v_call: TRBV27
clone_size: NA
j_call: TRBJ1-5
d_call: NA

cdr3_aa: CASSLTGVPTDTQYF
cdr3_nt: TGCGCCAGCAGCTTGACCGGGGTCCCCACAGATACGCAGTATTTT
v_call: TRBV5-1
clone_size: NA
j_call: TRBJ2-3
d_call: NA

cdr3_aa: CASSENGPEAFF
cdr3_nt: TGTGCCAGCAGTGAGAATGGTCCTGAAGCTTTCTTT
v_call: TRBV6-1
clone_size: NA
j_call: TRBJ1-1
d_call: NA

cdr3_aa: CASSPHRGPGNTIYF
cdr3_nt: TGTGCCAGCAGCCCACACAGGGGGCCTGGAAACACCATATATTTT
v_call: TRBV7-2
clone_size: NA
j_call: TRBJ1-3
d_call: TRBD1

cdr3_aa: CAWSVSGLADTQYF
cdr3_nt: TGTGCCTGGAGTGTCTCGGGACTAGCAGATACGCAGTATTTT
v_call: TRBV30
clone_size: NA
j_call: TRBJ2-3
d_call: TRBD2

cdr3_aa: CASGDLLAGIGSSYNEQFF
cdr3_nt: TGCGCCAGCGGTGACCTACTAGCGGGGATAGGCAGCTCCTACAATGAGCAGTTCTTC
v_call: TRBV4-1
clone_size: NA
j_call: TRBJ2-1
d_call: TRBD2

cdr3_aa: CASKPTGSPYAFF
cdr3_nt: TGTGCCAGCAAGCCAACAGGGTCTCCCTACGCTTTCTTT
v_call: TRBV6-5
clone_size: NA
j_call: TRBJ1-1
d_call: NA

cdr3_aa: CASSTGAGSDTEAFF
cdr3_nt: TGTGCCAGTAGTACTGGTGCAGGGTCGGACACTGAAGCTTTCTTT
v_call: TRBV19
clone_size: NA
j_call: TRBJ1-1
d_call: NA

cdr3_aa: CASSLSVDRGYTF
cdr3_nt: TGTGCCAGCAGTTTATCGGTTGATCGGGGCTACACCTTC
v_call: TRBV28
clone_size: NA
j_call: TRBJ1-2
d_call: NA

cdr3_aa: CASSAKGGLAEKLFF
cdr3_nt: TGTGCCAGCAGCGCCAAGGGGGGGCTGGCTGAAAAACTGTTTTTT
v_call: TRBV9
clone_size: NA
j_call: TRBJ1-4
d_call: NA

cdr3_aa: CASRERQGISTEAFF
cdr3_nt: TGTGCCAGCAGGGAGAGACAGGGAATAAGCACTGAAGCTTTCTTT
v_call: TRBV6-5
clone_size: NA
j_call: TRBJ1-1
d_call: TRBD1

cdr3_aa: CASSLGLNEQFF
cdr3_nt: TGTGCCAGCAGTTTGGGGCTCAATGAGCAGTTCTTC
v_call: TRBV12-3/TRBV12-4
clone_size: NA
j_call: TRBJ2-1
d_call: NA

cdr3_aa: CASSDGQGARSPLHF
cdr3_nt: TGTGCCAGCAGTGATGGACAGGGGGCAAGGTCACCCCTCCACTTT
v_call: TRBV6-4
clone_size: NA
j_call: TRBJ1-6
d_call: TRBD1

cdr3_aa: CSGSYGPEQYF
cdr3_nt: TGCAGTGGGAGCTACGGACCCGAGCAGTACTTC
v_call: TRBV20-1
clone_size: NA
j_call: TRBJ2-7
d_call: NA

cdr3_aa: CASSGQGRGGTQYF
cdr3_nt: TGTGCCAGCAGTGGACAGGGAAGGGGTGGGACGCAGTATTTT
v_call: TRBV2
clone_size: NA
j_call: TRBJ2-3
d_call: TRBD1

cdr3_aa: CAWSVSRESPLHF
cdr3_nt: TGTGCCTGGAGTGTATCCAGGGAATCACCCCTCCACTTT
v_call: TRBV30
clone_size: NA
j_call: TRBJ1-6
d_call: NA

cdr3_aa: CASSPEDRSYEQYF
cdr3_nt: TGTGCCAGCTCACCTGAAGACAGGTCCTACGAGCAGTACTTC
v_call: TRBV18
clone_size: NA
j_call: TRBJ2-7
d_call: NA

cdr3_aa: CAISEGKQGAGEEKLFF
cdr3_nt: TGTGCCATCAGTGAGGGCAAACAGGGGGCTGGTGAAGAAAAACTGTTTTTT
v_call: TRBV10-3
clone_size: NA
j_call: TRBJ1-4
d_call: TRBD1

cdr3_aa: CATDRGLSNEKLFF
cdr3_nt: TGTGCCACAGACAGGGGGCTGTCTAATGAAAAACTGTTTTTT
v_call: TRBV30
clone_size: NA
j_call: TRBJ1-4
d_call: TRBD1

cdr3_aa: CASRGADEQFF
cdr3_nt: TGTGCCAGCAGGGGGGCCGATGAGCAGTTCTTC
v_call: TRBV27
clone_size: once
j_call: TRBJ2-1
d_call: NA

cdr3_aa: CASSLGQPSGGAGPTKNIQYF
cdr3_nt: TGTGCCAGCAGCTTAGGCCAGCCTAGCGGGGGGGCCGGCCCCACCAAAAACATTCAGTACTTC
v_call: TRBV13
clone_size: once
j_call: TRBJ2-4
d_call: TRBD2

cdr3_aa: CASSSQRQDKYF
cdr3_nt: TGTGCCAGCAGCTCCCAACGACAGGATAAGTACTTC
v_call: TRBV11-1
clone_size: NA
j_call: TRBJ2-5
d_call: NA

cdr3_aa: CASSLYGTGGLRPSGYTF
cdr3_nt: TGTGCCAGCAGCTTATACGGGACAGGGGGGCTTAGACCTAGTGGCTACACCTTC
v_call: TRBV7-8
clone_size: few
j_call: TRBJ1-2
d_call: TRBD1

cdr3_aa: CASSEQTGANYEQYF
cdr3_nt: TGTGCCAGCAGCGAGCAGACAGGGGCGAACTACGAGCAGTACTTC
v_call: TRBV7-3
clone_size: NA
j_call: TRBJ2-7
d_call: TRBD1

cdr3_aa: CASSGNKTGIHQPQHF
cdr3_nt: TGTGCCAGCAGCGGGAATAAGACAGGGATCCATCAGCCCCAGCATTTT
v_call: TRBV9
clone_size: NA
j_call: TRBJ1-5
d_call: TRBD1

cdr3_aa: CASSLGLAGDTQYF
cdr3_nt: TGTGCCAGCAGCTTAGGACTAGCGGGAGATACGCAGTATTTT
v_call: TRBV11-2
clone_size: NA
j_call: TRBJ2-3
d_call: TRBD2

cdr3_aa: CASSLSLAGGTYEQYF
cdr3_nt: TGTGCCAGTAGTCTCTCCCTAGCGGGAGGAACCTACGAGCAGTACTTC
v_call: TRBV19
clone_size: once
j_call: TRBJ2-7
d_call: TRBD2

cdr3_aa: CASSVGGVNTGELFF
cdr3_nt: TGTGCCAGCAGCGTAGGTGGGGTTAACACCGGGGAGCTGTTTTTT
v_call: TRBV9
clone_size: NA
j_call: TRBJ2-2
d_call: NA

cdr3_aa: CASTQTGGYYGYTF
cdr3_nt: TGTGCCAGCACCCAAACAGGGGGGTACTATGGCTACACCTTC
v_call: TRBV6-5
clone_size: NA
j_call: TRBJ1-2
d_call: TRBD1

cdr3_aa: CASSLTRIYEQYF
cdr3_nt: TGTGCCAGCAGTCTTACTAGAATCTACGAGCAGTACTTC
v_call: TRBV7-2
clone_size: NA
j_call: TRBJ2-7
d_call: NA

cdr3_aa: CAWSLTPSSYGYTF
cdr3_nt: TGTGCCTGGAGTTTAACGCCCTCTAGCTATGGCTACACCTTC
v_call: TRBV30
clone_size: NA
j_call: TRBJ1-2
d_call: NA

cdr3_aa: CASMGVGNTIYF
cdr3_nt: TGTGCCAGCATGGGGGTTGGAAACACCATATATTTT
v_call: TRBV11-2
clone_size: NA
j_call: TRBJ1-3
d_call: NA

cdr3_aa: CASSPDNRGEAFF
cdr3_nt: TGTGCCAGCAGCCCCGACAACAGGGGCGAGGCTTTCTTT
v_call: TRBV5-4
clone_size: NA
j_call: TRBJ1-1
d_call: TRBD1

cdr3_aa: CSASKADGYTF
cdr3_nt: TGCAGTGCTAGTAAGGCGGATGGCTACACCTTC
v_call: TRBV20-1
clone_size: NA
j_call: TRBJ1-2
d_call: NA

cdr3_aa: CASSWGQMNTEAFF
cdr3_nt: TGTGCCAGCAGCTGGGGACAGATGAACACTGAAGCTTTCTTT
v_call: TRBV25-1
clone_size: few
j_call: TRBJ1-1
d_call: TRBD1

cdr3_aa: CASSPFGGEIPGTANNYGYTF
cdr3_nt: TGTGCCAGCTCACCATTCGGAGGAGAGATCCCGGGGACAGCCAATAACTATGGCTACACCTTC
v_call: TRBV18
clone_size: NA
j_call: TRBJ1-2
d_call: TRBD1

cdr3_aa: CASSLGLDNEQFF
cdr3_nt: TGTGCCAGCAGCTTAGGGTTGGACAATGAGCAGTTCTTC
v_call: TRBV7-3
clone_size: NA
j_call: TRBJ2-1
d_call: NA